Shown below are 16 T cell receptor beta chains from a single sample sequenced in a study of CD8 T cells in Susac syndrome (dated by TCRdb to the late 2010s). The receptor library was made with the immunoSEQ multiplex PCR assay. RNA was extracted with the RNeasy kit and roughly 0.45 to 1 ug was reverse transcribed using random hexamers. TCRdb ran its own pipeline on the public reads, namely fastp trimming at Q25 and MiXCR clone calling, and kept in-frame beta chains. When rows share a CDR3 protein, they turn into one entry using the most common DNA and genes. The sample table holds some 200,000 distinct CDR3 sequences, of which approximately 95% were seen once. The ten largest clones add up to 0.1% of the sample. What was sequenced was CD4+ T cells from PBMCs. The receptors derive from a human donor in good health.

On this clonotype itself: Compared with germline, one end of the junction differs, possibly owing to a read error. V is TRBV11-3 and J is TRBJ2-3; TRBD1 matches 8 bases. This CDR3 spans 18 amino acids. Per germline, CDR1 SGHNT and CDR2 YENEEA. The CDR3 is CASTPSRTGNENTYTQYF. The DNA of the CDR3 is TGTGCCAGCACCCCTTCGCGGACAGGGAACGAAAACACATATACGCAGTATTTT.

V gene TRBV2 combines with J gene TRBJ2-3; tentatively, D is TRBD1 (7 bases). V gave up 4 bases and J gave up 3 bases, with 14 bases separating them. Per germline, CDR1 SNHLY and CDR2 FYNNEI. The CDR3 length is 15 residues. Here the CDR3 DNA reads TGTGCCAGCAGTGTGGAACAGGGGAGGACAGATACGCAGTATTTT. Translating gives CASSVEQGRTDTQYF.

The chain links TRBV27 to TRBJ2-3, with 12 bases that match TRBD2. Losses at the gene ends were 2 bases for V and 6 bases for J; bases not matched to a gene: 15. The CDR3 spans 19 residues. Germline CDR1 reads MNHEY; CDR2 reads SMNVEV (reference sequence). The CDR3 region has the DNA TGTGCCAGCAGTTTACTCCGGAGGGCTAGCGGGAGGGCCGGGGATACGCAGTATTTT. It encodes CASSLLRRASGRAGDTQYF.

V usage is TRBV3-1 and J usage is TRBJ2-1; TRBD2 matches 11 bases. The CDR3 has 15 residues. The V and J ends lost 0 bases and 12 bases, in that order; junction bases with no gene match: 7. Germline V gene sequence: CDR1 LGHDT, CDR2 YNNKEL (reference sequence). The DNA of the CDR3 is TGTGCCAGCAGCCAAGATCTGGTAGCGGGAGGGCGGCAGTTCTTC. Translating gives CASSQDLVAGGRQFF.

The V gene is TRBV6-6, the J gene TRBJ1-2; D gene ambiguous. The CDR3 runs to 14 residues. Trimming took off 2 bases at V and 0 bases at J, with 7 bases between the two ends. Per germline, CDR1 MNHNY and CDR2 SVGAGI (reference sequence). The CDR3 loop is CASSYGVANYGYTF. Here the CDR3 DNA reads TGTGCCAGCAGTTACGGGGTAGCTAACTATGGCTACACCTTC.

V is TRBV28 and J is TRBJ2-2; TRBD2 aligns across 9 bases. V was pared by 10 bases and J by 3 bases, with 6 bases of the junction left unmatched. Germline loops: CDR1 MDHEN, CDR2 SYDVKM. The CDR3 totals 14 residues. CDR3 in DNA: TGTGCCATCAAAGCGGGAGGATACACCGGGGAGCTGTTTTTT. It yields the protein CAIKAGGYTGELFF.

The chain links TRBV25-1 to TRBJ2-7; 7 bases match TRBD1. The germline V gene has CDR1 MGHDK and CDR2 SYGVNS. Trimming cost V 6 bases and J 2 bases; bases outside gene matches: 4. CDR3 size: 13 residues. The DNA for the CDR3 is TGTGCCAGCAGGGAACAGGGGACCTACGAGCAGTACTTC. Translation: CASREQGTYEQYF.

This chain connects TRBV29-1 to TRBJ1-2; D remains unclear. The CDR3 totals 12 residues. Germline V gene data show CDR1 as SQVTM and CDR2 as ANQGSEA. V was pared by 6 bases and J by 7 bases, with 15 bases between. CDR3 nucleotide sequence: TGCAGCGTCAGAGATCAATTGAGTGGCTACACCTTC. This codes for CSVRDQLSGYTF.

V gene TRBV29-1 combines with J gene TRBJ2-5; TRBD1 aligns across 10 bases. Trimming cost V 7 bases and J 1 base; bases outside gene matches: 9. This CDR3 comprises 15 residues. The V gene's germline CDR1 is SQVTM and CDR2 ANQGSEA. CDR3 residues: CSAMWTGGGQETQYF. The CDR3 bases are TGCAGCGCCATGTGGACAGGGGGAGGCCAAGAGACCCAGTACTTC.

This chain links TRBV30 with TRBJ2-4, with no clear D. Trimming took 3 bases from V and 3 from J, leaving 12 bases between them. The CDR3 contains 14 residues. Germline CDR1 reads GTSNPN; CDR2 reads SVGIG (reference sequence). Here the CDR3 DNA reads TGTGCCTGGAGCGGTGGAGTGGGCAAAAACATTCAGTACTTC. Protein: CAWSGGVGKNIQYF.

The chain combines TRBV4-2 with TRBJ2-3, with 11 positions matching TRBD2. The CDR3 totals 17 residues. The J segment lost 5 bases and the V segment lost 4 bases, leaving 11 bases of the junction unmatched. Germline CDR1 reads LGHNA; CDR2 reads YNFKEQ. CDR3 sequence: CASSPDGSGRAGDTQYF. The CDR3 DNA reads TGTGCCAGCAGCCCAGACGGTAGCGGGAGGGCCGGAGATACGCAGTATTTT.

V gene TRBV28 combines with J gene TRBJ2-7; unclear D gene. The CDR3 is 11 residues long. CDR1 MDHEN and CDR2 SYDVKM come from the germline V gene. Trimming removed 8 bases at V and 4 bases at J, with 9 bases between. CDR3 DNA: TGTGCCAGCCGGTTAGAATACGAGCAGTACTTC. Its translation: CASRLEYEQYF.

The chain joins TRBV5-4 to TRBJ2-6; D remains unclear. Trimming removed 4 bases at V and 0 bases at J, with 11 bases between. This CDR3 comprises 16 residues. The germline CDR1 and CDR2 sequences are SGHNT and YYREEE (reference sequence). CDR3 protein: CASSPLLSSGANVLTF. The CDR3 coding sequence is TGTGCCAGCAGCCCTCTTCTATCCTCTGGGGCCAACGTCCTGACTTTC. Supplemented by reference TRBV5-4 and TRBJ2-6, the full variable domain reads ETGVTQSPTHLIKTRGQQVTLRCSSQSGHNTVSWYQQALGQGPQFIFQYYREEENGRGNFPPRFSGLQFPNYSSELNVNALELDDSALYLCASSPLLSSGANVLTFGAGSRLTVL.

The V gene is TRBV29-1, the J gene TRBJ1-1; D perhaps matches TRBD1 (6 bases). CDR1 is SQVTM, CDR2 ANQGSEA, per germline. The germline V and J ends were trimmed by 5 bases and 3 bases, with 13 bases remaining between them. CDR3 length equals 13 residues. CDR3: CSVTRGGDTEAFF. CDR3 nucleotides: TGCAGCGTTACCAGGGGCGGGGACACTGAAGCTTTCTTT.

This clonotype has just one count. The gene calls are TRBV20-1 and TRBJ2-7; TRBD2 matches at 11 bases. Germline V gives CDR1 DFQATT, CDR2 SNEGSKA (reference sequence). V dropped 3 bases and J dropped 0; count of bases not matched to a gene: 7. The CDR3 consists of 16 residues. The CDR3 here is CSARPTGLADSYEQYF. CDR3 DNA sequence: TGCAGTGCTAGGCCCACGGGACTAGCGGACTCCTACGAGCAGTACTTC.

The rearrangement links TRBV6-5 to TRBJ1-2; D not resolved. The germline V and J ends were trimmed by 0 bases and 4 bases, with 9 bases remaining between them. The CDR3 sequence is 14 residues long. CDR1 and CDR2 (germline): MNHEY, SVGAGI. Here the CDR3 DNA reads TGTGCCAGCAGTTACTCGCAGGCGCCCTATGGCTACACCTTC. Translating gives CASSYSQAPYGYTF.